This T cell receptor (beta chain) is drawn from a study of blood T cell repertoires in COVID-19. Generated by immunoSEQ multiplex PCR, the TCRdb table keeps only in-frame clones and is missing some. The sample carries about 130,000 clones, under 85% recorded once. CDR3 length equals 15 residues. Looked up from germline, CDR1 is SGHTA and CDR2 is FQGNSA. V lost 6 bases and J 6 bases, leaving 18 bases between the germline ends. Researchers sorted participants into cohorts using their self-reported clinical history. The chain is built from TRBV7-2 and TRBJ1-5, with D possibly matching TRBD1 (5 bases). The sequence derives from a man aged 25 to 40 who had recovered from COVID-19. The specimen was PBMCs or T cells enriched from blood (not recorded which). Written as DNA, the CDR3 is TGTGCCAGCAGTCCGGCGGGGGGATTCGTTCAGCCCCAGCATTTT. Translated: CASSPAGGFVQPQHF.